This T cell receptor (beta chain) came from a study of T cell responses to AZD1222 COVID-19 vaccine. General observations from the study: Only five or six AZD1222 recipients tested seropositive at baseline. White British donors predominated, females outnumbered males, and clonal diversity was possibly underestimated.

With 4 bases clipped from V and 2 bases from J, the junction kept 5 bases outside the gene matches. This CDR3 has 14 residues. Germline V gene lookup returns CDR1 SGHNT and CDR2 YYREEE (reference sequence). For this clone: Its antigen remains unidentified.

Second-dose intervals of approximately 4 or approximately 12 weeks were pooled. The assay was immunoSEQ multiplex PCR, and TCRdb's table has in-frame clones only and misses some. The sample lists almost 95,000 clones, approximately 81% occurring once. This receptor was taken from an adult who received the AZD1222 COVID-19 vaccine. The input for sequencing was peripheral blood, taken 28 days after the second AZD1222 dose. The V call is TRBV5-4, the J call TRBJ1-1; 7 bases align to TRBD1. Here the CDR3 DNA reads TGTGCCAGCAGCAGTCAGGGGGGAAACACTGAAGCTTTCTTT. Residues: CASSSQGGNTEAFF. Filled out from reference TRBV5-4 and TRBJ1-1, the complete variable domain reads ETGVTQSPTHLIKTRGQQVTLRCSSQSGHNTVSWYQQALGQGPQFIFQYYREEENGRGNFPPRFSGLQFPNYSSELNVNALELDDSALYLCASSSQGGNTEAFFGQGTRLTVV.